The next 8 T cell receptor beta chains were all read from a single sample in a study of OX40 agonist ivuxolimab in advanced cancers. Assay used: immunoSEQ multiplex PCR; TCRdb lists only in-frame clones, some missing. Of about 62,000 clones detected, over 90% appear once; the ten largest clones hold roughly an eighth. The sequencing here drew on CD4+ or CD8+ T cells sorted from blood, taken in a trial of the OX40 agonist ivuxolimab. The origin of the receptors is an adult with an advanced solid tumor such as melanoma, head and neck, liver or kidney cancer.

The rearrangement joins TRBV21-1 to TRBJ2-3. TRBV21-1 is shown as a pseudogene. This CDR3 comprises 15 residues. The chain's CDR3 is CASSPSRGDEYTQYF. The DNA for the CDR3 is TGTGCCAGCAGCCCCTCGAGGGGAGACGAATATACGCAGTATTTT.

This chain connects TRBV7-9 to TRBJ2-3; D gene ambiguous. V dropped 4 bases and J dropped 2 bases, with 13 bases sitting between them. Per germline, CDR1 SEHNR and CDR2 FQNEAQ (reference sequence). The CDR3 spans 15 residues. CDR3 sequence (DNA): TGTGCCAGCAGCTACGATGGACCTCCCACAGATACGCAGTATTTT. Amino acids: CASSYDGPPTDTQYF.

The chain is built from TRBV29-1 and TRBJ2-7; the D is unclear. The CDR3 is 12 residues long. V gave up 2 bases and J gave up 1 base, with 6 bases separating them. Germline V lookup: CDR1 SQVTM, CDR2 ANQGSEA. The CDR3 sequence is CSVELGSYEQYF. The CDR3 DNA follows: TGCAGCGTTGAATTGGGTTCCTACGAGCAGTACTTC.

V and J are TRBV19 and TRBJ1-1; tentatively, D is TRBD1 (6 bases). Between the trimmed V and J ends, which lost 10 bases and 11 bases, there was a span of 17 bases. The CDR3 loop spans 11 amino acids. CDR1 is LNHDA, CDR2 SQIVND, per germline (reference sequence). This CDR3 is CATTGRGMAFF. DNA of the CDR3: TGTGCCACAACAGGGAGGGGAATGGCTTTCTTT.

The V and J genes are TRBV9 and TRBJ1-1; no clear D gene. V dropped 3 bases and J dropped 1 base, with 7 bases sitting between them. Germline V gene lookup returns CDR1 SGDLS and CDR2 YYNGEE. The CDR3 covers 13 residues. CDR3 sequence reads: CASSEMTNTEAFF. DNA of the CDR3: TGTGCCAGCAGCGAGATGACGAACACTGAAGCTTTCTTT.

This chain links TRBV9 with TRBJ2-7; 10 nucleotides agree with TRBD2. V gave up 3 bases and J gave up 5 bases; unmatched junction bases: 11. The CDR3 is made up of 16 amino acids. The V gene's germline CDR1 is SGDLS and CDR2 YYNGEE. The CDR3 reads CASSDKRGGVINEQYF. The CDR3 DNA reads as TGTGCCAGCAGCGACAAGCGGGGGGGCGTAATCAACGAGCAGTACTTC.

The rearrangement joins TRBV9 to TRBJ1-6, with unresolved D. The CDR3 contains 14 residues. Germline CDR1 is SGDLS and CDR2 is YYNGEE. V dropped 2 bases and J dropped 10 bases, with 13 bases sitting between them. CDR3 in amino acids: CASSVSQSESPLHF. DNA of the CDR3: TGTGCCAGCAGCGTGAGTCAGTCTGAATCACCCCTCCACTTT.

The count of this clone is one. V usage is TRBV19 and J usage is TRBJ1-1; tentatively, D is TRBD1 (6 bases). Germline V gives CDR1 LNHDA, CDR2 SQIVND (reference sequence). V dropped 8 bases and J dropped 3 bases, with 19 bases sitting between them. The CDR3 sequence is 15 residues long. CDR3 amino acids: CASGGAQESDTEAFF. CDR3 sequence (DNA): TGTGCCAGTGGGGGGGCACAGGAATCGGACACTGAAGCTTTCTTT.